This T cell receptor beta chain derives from a study of blood T cell repertoires in COVID-19. The data were produced by immunoSEQ multiplex PCR, yet TCRdb's version contains in-frame clones alone and is incomplete. The table shows some 320,000 clones, with about 87% occurring only once. CDR3 length: 15 amino acids. Germline-derived CDR1 and CDR2 are SGHTS and YDEGEE. With 3 bases clipped from V and 4 bases from J, the junction kept 3 bases outside the gene matches. The chain couples TRBV5-8 to TRBJ2-1; 11 bases agree with TRBD2. The TCR sequence derives from a woman aged 25 to 39 who had recovered from COVID-19. Sequenced sample: peripheral blood. The CDR3 here is CASSSGLAGYNEQFF. CDR3 nucleotides: TGTGCCAGCAGCTCCGGACTAGCGGGTTACAATGAGCAGTTCTTC.